Listed here is a single TCR beta chain. In the study's own analysis: Amplification with reference gene primers provided the estimates of nucleated cell counts. The assay was immunoSEQ multiplex PCR, and TCRdb's table has in-frame clones only and misses some. That table gives V, J and clone size, and the DNA gave D and trimming. The sample shows about 120,000 clones, more than 80% of them seen only once. This specimen belongs to a study of blood T cell repertoires in COVID-19. Study background: Italy, Spain and the United States were the sources of the convalescent and acute COVID-19 samples. Sample material is recorded as cDNA or gDNA derived from T cells, B-cell-depleted T cells, or PBMCs.

Germline CDR1 and CDR2: MDHEN and SYDVKM. The CDR3 covers 14 residues. J lost 2 bases, V lost 6 bases, and 6 bases had no gene match. Sequenced sample: peripheral blood. V gene TRBV28 combines with J gene TRBJ2-7, with 8 bases identical to TRBD2. The sequence derives from a man aged 65 to 79 with active or convalescent COVID-19. As DNA, the CDR3 is TGTGCCAGCAGCCCGGGGGGGCGAACCTACGAGCAGTACTTC. It is translated as CASSPGGRTYEQYF. Using reference TRBV28 and TRBJ2-7 for the parts outside the CDR3, the full variable domain is DVKVTQSSRYLVKRTGEKVFLECVQDMDHENMFWYRQDPGLGLRLIYFSYDVKMKEKGDIPEGYSVSREKKERFSLILESASTNQTSMYLCASSPGGRTYEQYFGPGTRLTVT.